This TCR beta chain derives from a study of early T cells in non-severe SARS-CoV-2 infection. In the study overall: Sequencing of bulk RNA from unsorted whole blood was done, without chain pairing.

The germline V and J ends were trimmed by 10 bases and 0 bases, with 4 bases remaining between them. CDR3 size: 12 residues. Germline loops: CDR1 MNHEY, CDR2 SMNVEV (reference sequence). Ten or more counts support this clonotype. The antigen remains unidentified. Attachment of unique molecular identifiers to individual cDNA molecules was performed. A single record per CDR3 protein comes from TCRdb applying MiXCR to the 5' RACE reads. The repertoire holds 25,000 to 30,000 distinct CDR3 sequences, roughly 5.4% seen once, with approximately 0.88% in the top ten. Study-level findings and limits: The matching step, a VDJdb search, favored anti-spike CD8 responses and missed private and CD4 specificities.

The source is an adult who was a healthcare worker with PCR-confirmed SARS-CoV-2 infection or an uninfected control (not recorded which). The sequencing input was whole blood. V and J are TRBV27 and TRBJ1-6; no clear D. The chain's CDR3 is CATSSYNSPLHF. The CDR3 DNA reads as TGTGCCACCAGCTCCTATAATTCACCCCTCCACTTT.